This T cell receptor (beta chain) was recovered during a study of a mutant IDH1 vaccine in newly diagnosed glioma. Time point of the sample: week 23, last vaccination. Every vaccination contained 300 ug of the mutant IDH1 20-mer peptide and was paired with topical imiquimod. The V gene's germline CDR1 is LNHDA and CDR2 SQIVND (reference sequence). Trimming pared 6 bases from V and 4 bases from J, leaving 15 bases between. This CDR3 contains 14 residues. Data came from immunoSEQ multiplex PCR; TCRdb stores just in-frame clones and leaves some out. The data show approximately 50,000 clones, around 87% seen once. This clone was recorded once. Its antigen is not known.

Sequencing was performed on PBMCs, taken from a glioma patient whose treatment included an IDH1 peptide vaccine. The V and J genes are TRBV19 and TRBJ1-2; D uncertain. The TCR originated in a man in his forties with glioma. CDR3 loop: CASRPFGGFYGYTF. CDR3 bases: TGTGCCAGTAGACCATTTGGAGGGTTCTATGGCTACACCTTC.